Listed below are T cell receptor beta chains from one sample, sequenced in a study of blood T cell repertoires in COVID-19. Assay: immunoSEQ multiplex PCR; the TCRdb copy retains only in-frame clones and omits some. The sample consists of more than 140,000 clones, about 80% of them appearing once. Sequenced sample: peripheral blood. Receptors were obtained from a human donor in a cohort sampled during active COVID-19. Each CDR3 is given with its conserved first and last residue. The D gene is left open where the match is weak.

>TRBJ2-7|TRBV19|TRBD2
TGTGCCAGTAGTATTGGACCAGCGGGAGGGGCCCCCTACGAGCAGTACTTC
CASSIGPAGGAPYEQYF
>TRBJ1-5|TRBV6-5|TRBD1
TGTGCCAGCAGGGAGGACAGGGAGAACCAGCCCCAGCATTTT
CASREDRENQPQHF
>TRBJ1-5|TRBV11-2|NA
TGTGCCAGCAGCACCTGGACAAGAACTTATAGCAATCAGCCCCAGCATTTT
CASSTWTRTYSNQPQHF
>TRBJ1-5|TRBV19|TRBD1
TGTGCCAGTAGGTCGCTTTACTCGGGACAGGGCGTGAGTCAGCCCCAGCATTTT
CASRSLYSGQGVSQPQHF
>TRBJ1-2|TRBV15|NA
TGTGCCACCAGCAGGAAGGGAGAGGGGGACTATGGCTACACCTTC
CATSRKGEGDYGYTF
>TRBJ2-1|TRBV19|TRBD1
TGTGCCATAGCAAGGACAGGGGGCTCCTACAATGAGCAGTTCTTC
CAIARTGGSYNEQFF
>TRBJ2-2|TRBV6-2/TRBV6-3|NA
TGTGCCAGCAGCTTGTGGGAGACGAACACCGGGGAGCTGTTTTTT
CASSLWETNTGELFF
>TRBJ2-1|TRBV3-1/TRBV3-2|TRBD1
TGTGCCAGCAGCCAAGTCCCCTTCCCGACAGGGGGAAACTACAATGAGCAGTTCTTC
CASSQVPFPTGGNYNEQFF
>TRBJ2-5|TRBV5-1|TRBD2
TGCGCCAGCAGCTTGGTCGGGGGGGTACTGGGAGAGACCCAGTACTTC
CASSLVGGVLGETQYF
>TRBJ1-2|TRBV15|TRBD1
TGTGCCACCAGCAGAGTGGGACAGCCCATAAGGGACTATGGCTACACCTTC
CATSRVGQPIRDYGYTF
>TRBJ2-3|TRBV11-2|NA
TGTGCCAGCAGCTTATTTAGTTTTACGCAGTATTTT
CASSLFSFTQYF
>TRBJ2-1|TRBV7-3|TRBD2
TGTGCCAGCAGCTCTCGGACTAGCGGGAGCATCTATGAGCAGTTCTTC
CASSSRTSGSIYEQFF
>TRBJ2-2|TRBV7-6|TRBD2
TGTGCCAGCAGCCCAAGAGCGGGAGTAACCGGGGAGCTGTTTTTT
CASSPRAGVTGELFF
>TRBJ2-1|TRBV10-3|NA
TGTGCCACACTGGGTCGGGACTACAATGAGCAGTTCTTC
CATLGRDYNEQFF
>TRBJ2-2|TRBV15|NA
TGTGCCACCAGCAGAGATCGCGCAGGGCTCAACACCGGGGAGCTGTTTTTT
CATSRDRAGLNTGELFF
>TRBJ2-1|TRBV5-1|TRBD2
TGCGCCAGCAGCTTGGAAGACGGACTAGCGGGTTGGTACAATGAGCAGTTCTTC
CASSLEDGLAGWYNEQFF
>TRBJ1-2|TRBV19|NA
TGTGCCAGTAGTGAGCGACGGTTGGGCTACACCTTC
CASSERRLGYTF